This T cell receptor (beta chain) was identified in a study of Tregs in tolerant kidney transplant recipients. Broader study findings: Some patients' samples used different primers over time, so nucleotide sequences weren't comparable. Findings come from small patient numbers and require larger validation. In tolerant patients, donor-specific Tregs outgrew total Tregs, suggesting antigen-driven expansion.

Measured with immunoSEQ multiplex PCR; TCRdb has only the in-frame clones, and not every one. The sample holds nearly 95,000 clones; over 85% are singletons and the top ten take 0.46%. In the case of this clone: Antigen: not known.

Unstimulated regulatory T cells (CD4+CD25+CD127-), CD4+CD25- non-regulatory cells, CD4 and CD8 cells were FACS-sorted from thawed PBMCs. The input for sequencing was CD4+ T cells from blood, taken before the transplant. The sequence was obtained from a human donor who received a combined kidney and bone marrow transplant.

The CDR3 DNA follows: TGCAGTGCTGCGCGCCCACTTGAAGCTTTCTTT. Its protein product is CSAARPLEAFF. The genes are TRBV20-1 and TRBJ1-1; D is unclear. CDR1 DFQATT and CDR2 SNEGSKA come from the germline V gene (reference sequence). The CDR3 spans 11 residues. Trimming stripped 5 bases from V and 7 bases from J, with 11 bases between.